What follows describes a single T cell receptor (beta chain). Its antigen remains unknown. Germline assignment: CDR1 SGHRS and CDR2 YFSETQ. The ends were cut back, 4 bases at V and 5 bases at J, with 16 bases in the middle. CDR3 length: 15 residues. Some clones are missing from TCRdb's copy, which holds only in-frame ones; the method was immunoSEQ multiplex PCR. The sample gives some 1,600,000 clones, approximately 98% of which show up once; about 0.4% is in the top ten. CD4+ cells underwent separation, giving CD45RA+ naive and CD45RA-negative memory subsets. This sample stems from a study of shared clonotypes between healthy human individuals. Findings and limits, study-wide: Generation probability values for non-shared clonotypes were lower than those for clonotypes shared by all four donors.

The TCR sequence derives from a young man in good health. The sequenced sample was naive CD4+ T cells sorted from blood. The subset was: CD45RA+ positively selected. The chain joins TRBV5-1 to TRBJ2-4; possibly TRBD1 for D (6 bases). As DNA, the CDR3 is TGCGCCAGCAGCCCAACAGGGTTCCTGGAAAACATTCAGTACTTC. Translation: CASSPTGFLENIQYF.